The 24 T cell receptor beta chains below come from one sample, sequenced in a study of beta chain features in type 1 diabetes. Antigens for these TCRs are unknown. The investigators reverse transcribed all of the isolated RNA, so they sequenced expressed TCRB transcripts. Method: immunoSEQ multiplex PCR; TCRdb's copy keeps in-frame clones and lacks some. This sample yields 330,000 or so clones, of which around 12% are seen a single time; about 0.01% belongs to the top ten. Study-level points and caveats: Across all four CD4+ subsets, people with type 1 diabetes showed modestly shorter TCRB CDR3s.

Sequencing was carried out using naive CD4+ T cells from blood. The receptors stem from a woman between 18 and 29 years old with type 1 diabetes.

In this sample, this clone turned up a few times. The CDR3 region has the DNA TGCAGCGTTGTTACAGGGTACGGTGAAAAACTGTTTTTT. It is translated as CSVVTGYGEKLFF. The chain has TRBV29-1 and TRBJ1-4; D possibly corresponds to TRBD1 (6 bases). This CDR3 has 13 residues. V dropped 4 bases and J dropped 7 bases, with 13 bases sitting between them. Germline loops: CDR1 SQVTM, CDR2 ANQGSEA.

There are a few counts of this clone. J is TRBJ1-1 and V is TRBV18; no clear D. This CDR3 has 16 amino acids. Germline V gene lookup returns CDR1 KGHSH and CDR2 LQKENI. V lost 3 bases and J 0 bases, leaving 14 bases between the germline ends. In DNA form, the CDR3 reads TGTGCCAGCTCACCGTCGAGTGGTACGGTGAACACTGAAGCTTTCTTT. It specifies CASSPSSGTVNTEAFF.

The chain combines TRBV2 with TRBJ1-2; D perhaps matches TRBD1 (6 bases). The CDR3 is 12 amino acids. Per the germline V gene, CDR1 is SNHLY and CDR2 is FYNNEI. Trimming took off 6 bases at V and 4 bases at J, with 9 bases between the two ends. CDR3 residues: CASRTDSYGYTF. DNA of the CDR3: TGTGCCAGCAGAACGGACAGCTATGGCTACACCTTC.

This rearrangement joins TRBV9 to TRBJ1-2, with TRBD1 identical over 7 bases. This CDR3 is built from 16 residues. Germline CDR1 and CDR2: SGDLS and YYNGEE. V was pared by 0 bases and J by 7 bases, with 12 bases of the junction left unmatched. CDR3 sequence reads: CASSVEGDRVGSGYTF. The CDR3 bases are TGTGCCAGCAGCGTAGAGGGGGACAGAGTAGGATCTGGCTACACCTTC.

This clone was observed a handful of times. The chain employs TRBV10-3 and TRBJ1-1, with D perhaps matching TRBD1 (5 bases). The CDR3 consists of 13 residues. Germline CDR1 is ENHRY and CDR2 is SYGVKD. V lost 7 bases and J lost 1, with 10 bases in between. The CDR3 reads CAIKARENTEAFF. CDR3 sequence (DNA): TGTGCCATCAAGGCCAGGGAGAACACTGAAGCTTTCTTT.

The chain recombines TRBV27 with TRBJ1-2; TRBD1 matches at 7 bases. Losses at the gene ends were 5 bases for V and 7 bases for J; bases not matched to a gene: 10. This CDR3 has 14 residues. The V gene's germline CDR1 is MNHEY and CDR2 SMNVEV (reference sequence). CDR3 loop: CASSPTGTARGYTF. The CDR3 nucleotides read TGTGCCAGCAGTCCTACCGGGACAGCGCGTGGCTACACCTTC.

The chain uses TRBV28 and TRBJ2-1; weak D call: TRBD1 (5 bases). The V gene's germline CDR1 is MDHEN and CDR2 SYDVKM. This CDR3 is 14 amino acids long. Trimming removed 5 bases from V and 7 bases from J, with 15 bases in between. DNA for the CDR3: TGTGCCAGCAGTGATCTCCAGGGAAATAATGAGCAGTTCTTC. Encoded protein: CASSDLQGNNEQFF.

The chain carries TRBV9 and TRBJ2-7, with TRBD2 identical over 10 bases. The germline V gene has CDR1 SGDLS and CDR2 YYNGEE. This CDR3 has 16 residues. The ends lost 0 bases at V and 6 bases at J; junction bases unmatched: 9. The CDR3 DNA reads TGTGCCAGCAGCGTAGGTCTAGCGGGAGTGGGGTCCGAGCAGTACTTC. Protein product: CASSVGLAGVGSEQYF.

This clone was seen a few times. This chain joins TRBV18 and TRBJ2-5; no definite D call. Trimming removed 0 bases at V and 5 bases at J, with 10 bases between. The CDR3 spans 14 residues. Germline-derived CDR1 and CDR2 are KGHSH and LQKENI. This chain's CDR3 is CASSPPYIRETQYF. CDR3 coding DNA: TGTGCCAGCTCACCACCGTATATTCGGGAGACCCAGTACTTC.

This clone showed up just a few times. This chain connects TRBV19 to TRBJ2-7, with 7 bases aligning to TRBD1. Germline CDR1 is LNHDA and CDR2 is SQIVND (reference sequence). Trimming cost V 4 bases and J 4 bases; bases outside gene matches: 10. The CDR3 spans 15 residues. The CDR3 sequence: CASSTLGGQQYEQYF. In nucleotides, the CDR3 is TGTGCCAGTAGTACCCTTGGGGGACAGCAGTACGAGCAGTACTTC. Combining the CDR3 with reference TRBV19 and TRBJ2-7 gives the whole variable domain DGGITQSPKYLFRKEGQNVTLSCEQNLNHDAMYWYRQDPGQGLRLIYYSQIVNDFQKGDIAEGYSVSREKKESFPLTVTSAQKNPTAFYLCASSTLGGQQYEQYFGPGTRLTVT.

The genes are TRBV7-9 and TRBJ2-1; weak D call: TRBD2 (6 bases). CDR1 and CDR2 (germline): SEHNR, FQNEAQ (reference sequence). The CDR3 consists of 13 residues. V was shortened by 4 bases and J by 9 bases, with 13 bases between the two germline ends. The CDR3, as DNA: TGTGCCAGCAGCTCCGGAGGGCCTGTTGAGCAGTTCTTC. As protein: CASSSGGPVEQFF.

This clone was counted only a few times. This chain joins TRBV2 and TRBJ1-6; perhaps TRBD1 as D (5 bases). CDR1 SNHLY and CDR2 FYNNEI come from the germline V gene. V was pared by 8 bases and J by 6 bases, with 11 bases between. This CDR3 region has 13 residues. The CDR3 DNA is TGTGCCAGCTTGGGGGGAATTAATTCACCCCTCCACTTT. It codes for CASLGGINSPLHF.

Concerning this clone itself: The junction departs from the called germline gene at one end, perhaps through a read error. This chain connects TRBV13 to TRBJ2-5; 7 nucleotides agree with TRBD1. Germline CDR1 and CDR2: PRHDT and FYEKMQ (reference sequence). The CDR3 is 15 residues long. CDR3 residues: CASSLGTDYQETQYF. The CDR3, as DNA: TGTGCCAGCAGCCTAGGGACAGATTACCAAGAGACCCAGTACTTC.

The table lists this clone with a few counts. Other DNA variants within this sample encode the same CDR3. This CDR3 reads CASSLSQGPGDTQYF. CDR3 DNA: TGTGCCAGCAGTTTATCGCAGGGGCCGGGTGATACGCAGTATTTT. The chain is built from TRBV28 and TRBJ2-3; D perhaps matches TRBD1 (6 bases). The CDR3 is made up of 15 amino acids. Trimming shortened V by 1 base and J by 6 bases, and 14 bases separated the two germline ends. Per germline, CDR1 MDHEN and CDR2 SYDVKM.

The CDR3 here is CASSLLDRVGGYTF. CDR3 bases: TGTGCCAGCAGCCTCTTGGACAGGGTAGGAGGCTACACCTTC. The chain employs TRBV7-2 and TRBJ1-2; TRBD1 agrees at 8 bases. The CDR3 has 14 amino acids. Germline V CDR1 and CDR2: SGHTA, FQGNSA. V was clipped by 5 bases and J by 8 bases; unmatched bases: 10.

The CDR3 reads CASRRLAGGYEQFF. The CDR3 DNA sequence: TGTGCCAGCAGAAGACTAGCGGGGGGCTATGAGCAGTTCTTC. This rearrangement joins TRBV6-5 to TRBJ2-1; the match to TRBD2 covers 13 bases. The junction had 4 bases not matched to a gene; V was cut back by 6 bases and J by 8 bases. Germline V gene sequence: CDR1 MNHEY, CDR2 SVGAGI. The CDR3 is made up of 14 amino acids.

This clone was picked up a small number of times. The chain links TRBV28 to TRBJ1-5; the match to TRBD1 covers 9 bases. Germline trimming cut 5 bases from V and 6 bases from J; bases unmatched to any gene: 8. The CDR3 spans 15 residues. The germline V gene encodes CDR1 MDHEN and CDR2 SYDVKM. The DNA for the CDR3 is TGTGCCAGCAGTGCCGGGACAGGGTTGAGTCAGCCCCAGCATTTT. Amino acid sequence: CASSAGTGLSQPQHF.

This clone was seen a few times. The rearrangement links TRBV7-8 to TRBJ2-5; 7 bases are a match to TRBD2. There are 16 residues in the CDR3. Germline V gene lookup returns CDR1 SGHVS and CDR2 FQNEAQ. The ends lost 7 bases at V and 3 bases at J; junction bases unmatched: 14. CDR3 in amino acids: CASNLGPAGKKETQYF. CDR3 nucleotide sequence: TGTGCCAGCAACCTAGGGCCAGCGGGAAAAAAAGAGACCCAGTACTTC.

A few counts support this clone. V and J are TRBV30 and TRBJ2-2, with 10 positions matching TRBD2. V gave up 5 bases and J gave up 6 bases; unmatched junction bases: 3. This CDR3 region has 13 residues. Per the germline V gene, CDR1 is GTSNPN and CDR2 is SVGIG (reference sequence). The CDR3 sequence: CAWAGTSAGELFF. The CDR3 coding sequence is TGTGCCTGGGCCGGGACTAGCGCCGGGGAGCTGTTTTTT.

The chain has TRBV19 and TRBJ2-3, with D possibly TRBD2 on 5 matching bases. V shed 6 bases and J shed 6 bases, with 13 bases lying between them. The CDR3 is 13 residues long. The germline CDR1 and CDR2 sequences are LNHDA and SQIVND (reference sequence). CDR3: CASRLGPGDTQYF. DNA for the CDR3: TGTGCCAGTAGATTGGGCCCGGGGGATACGCAGTATTTT.

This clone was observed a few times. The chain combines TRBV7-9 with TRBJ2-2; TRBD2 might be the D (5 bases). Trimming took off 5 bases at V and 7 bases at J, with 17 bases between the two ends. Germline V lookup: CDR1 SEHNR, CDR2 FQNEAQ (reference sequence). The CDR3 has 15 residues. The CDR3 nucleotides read TGTGCCAGCAGCCCCCCACGAGGAGGCGGCGGGGAGCTGTTTTTT. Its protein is CASSPPRGGGGELFF.

The CDR3 here is CASSETGKEQFF. CDR3 nucleotide sequence: TGTGCCAGCAGTGAGACAGGGAAGGAGCAGTTCTTC. The V call is TRBV28, the J call TRBJ2-1, with 7 bases lining up with TRBD1. V lost 5 bases and J lost 10; bases outside the gene matches: 5. There are 12 residues in the CDR3. Germline V gene lookup returns CDR1 MDHEN and CDR2 SYDVKM.

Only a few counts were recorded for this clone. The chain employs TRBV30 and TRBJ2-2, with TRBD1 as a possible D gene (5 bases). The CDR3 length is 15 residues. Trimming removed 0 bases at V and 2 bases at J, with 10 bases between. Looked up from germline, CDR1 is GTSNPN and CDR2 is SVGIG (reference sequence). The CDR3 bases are TGTGCCTGGAGTGTTGGGGCCAGCAACACCGGGGAGCTGTTTTTT. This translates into CAWSVGASNTGELFF.

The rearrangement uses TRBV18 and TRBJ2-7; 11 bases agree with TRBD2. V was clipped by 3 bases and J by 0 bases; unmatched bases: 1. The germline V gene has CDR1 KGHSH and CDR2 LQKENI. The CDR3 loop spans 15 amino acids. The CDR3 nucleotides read TGTGCCAGCTCACCCACTAGCGGGAGCTCCTACGAGCAGTACTTC. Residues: CASSPTSGSSYEQYF.